This T cell receptor (beta chain) was recovered during a study of shared clonotypes between healthy human individuals. The test was conducted at deep level. Profiling relied on immunoSEQ multiplex PCR, and the TCRdb table lists in-frame clones only, not all of them. The sample includes more than 450,000 clones, around 79% of them seen just once. With regard to this clone: Its antigen is unknown.

Findings and caveats of the study: It was anticipated that sequencing depth would influence how many clonotypes donors shared.

Donors comprised healthy HIV-negative adults lacking recent acute infections or vaccinations. Without sorting, samples used some 90 million PBMCs for genomic DNA. CDR1 and CDR2 (germline): MDHEN, SYDVKM. The CDR3 runs 13 residues. V was trimmed by 7 bases and J by 0 bases, leaving 9 bases between them. The source material was PBMCs. The chain couples TRBV28 to TRBJ1-1; maybe TRBD1 (5 bases). This clonotype originated in a woman aged 40-49 years in good health. Some clones in this sample may be carry-over from other donors' samples. Written as DNA, the CDR3 is TGTGCCAGCAAGAGGGGTGTGAACACTGAAGCTTTCTTT. It codes for CASKRGVNTEAFF.